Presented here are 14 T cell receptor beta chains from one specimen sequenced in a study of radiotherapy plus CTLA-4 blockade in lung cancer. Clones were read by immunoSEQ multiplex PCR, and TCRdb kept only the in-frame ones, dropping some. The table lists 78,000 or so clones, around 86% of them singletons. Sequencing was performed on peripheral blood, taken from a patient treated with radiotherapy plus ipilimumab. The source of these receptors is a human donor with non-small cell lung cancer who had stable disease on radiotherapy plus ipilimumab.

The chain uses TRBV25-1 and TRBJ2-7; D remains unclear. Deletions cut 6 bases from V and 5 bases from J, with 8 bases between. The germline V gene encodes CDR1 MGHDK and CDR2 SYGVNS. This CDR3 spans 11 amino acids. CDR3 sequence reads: CASSFANEQYF. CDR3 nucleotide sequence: TGTGCCAGCAGCTTCGCTAACGAGCAGTACTTC.

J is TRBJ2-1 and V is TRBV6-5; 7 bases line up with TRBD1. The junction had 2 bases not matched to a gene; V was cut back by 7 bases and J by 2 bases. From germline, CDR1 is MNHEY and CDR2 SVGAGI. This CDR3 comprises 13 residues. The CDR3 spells CASNDRAYNEQFF. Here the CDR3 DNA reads TGTGCCAGCAATGACAGGGCCTACAATGAGCAGTTCTTC.

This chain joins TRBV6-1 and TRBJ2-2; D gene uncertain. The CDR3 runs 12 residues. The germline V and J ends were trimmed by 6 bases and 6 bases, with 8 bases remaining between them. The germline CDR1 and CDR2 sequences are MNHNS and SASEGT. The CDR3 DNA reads TGTGCCAGCAGGTACACTCCCGGGGAGCTGTTTTTT. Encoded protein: CASRYTPGELFF.

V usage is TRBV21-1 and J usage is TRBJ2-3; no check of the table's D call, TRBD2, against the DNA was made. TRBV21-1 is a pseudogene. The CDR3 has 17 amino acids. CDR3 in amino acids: CASTICGGGTSTDTQYF. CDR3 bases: TGTGCCAGCACTATTTGCGGGGGAGGGACTTCCACAGATACGCAGTATTTT.

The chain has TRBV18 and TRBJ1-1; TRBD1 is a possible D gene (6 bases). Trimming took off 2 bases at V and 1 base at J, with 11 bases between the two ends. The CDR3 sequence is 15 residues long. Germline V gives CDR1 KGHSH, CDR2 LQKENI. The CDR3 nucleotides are TGTGCCAGCTCACCATGGAGGGGGAGGAACACTGAAGCTTTCTTT. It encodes CASSPWRGRNTEAFF.

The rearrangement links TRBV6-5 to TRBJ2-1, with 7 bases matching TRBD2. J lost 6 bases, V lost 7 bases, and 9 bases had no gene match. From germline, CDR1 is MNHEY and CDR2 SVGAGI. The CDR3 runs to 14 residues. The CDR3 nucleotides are TGTGCCAGCAAGAGGCGGGAGTCGGTCAATGAGCAGTTCTTC. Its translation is CASKRRESVNEQFF.

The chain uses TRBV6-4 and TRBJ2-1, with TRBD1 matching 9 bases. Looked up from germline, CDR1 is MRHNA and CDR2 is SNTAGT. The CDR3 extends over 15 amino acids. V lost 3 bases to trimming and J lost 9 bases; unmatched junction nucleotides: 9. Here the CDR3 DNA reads TGTGCCAGCAGTGAGGGGACAGGGCCCTCGGGTGAGCAGTTCTTC. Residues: CASSEGTGPSGEQFF.

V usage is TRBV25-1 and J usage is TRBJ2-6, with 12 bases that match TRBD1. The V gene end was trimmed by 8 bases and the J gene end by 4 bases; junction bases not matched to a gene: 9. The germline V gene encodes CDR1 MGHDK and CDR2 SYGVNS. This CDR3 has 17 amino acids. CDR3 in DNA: TGTGCCAGCCCACCGGGACAGGGGGCGGTAGGGGCCAACGTCCTGACTTTC. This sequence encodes CASPPGQGAVGANVLTF.

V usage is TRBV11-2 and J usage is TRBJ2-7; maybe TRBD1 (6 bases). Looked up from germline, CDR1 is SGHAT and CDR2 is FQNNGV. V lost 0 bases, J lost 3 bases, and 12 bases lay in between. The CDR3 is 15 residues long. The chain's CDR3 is CASSLEQGANYEQYF. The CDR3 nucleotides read TGTGCCAGCAGCTTAGAACAGGGAGCAAACTACGAGCAGTACTTC.

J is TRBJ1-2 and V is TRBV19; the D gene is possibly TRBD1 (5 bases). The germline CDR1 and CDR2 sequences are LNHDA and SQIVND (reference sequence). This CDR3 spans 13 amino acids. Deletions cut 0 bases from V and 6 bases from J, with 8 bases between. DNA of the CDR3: TGTGCCAGTAGTATAGATCCGGGGGATGGCTACACCTTC. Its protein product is CASSIDPGDGYTF.

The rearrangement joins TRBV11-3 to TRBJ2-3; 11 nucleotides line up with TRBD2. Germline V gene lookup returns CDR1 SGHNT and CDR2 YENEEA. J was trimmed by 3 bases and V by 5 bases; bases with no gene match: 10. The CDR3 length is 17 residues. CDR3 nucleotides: TGTGCCAGCAGCCCTCTGGGGCTAGCGGGAGGAACAGATACGCAGTATTTT. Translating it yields CASSPLGLAGGTDTQYF.

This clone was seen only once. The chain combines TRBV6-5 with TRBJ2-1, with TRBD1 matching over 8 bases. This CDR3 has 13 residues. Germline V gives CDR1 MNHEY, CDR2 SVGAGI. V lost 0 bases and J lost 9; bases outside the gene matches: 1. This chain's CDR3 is CASSYSDRGEQFF. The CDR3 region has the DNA TGTGCCAGCAGTTACTCCGACAGGGGTGAGCAGTTCTTC.

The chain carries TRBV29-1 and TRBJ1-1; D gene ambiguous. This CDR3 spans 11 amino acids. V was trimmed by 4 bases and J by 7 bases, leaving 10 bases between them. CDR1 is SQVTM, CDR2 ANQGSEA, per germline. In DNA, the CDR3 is TGCAGCGTTGCAGGCCTTGTTGAAGCTTTCTTT. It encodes CSVAGLVEAFF.

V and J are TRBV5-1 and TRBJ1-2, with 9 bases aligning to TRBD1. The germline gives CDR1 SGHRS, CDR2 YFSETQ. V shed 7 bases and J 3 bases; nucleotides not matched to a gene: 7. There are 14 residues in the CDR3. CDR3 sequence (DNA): TGCGCCAGCGGAACAGGGGGCAATGACTATGGCTACACCTTC. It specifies CASGTGGNDYGYTF.